This T cell receptor beta chain came from a study of response to subunit inactivated influenza vaccine. CDR1 is SQVTM, CDR2 ANQGSEA, per germline. V dropped 0 bases and J dropped 3; count of bases not matched to a gene: 11. The CDR3 sequence is 16 residues long. This clonotype was found a few times. One entry per CDR3 protein results from TCRdb running MiXCR on the RT-PCR reads. Here the sample spans around 200,000 distinct CDR3 sequences, over 9.5% being singletons. Separately, the same data were catalogued under a study of T cells expressing NK-cell markers. That source notes: Template switching by 5'RACE with UMIs generated the TCR beta cDNA. Among eight sequenced donors, seven carried HCMV seropositivity while one was seronegative.

This rearrangement joins TRBV29-1 to TRBJ2-7; the match to TRBD2 covers 7 bases. Sequenced here: CD8+ T cells sorted from PBMCs, sampled roughly 12 days after vaccination. This TCR came from a man in his forties or fifties who received an inactivated influenza vaccine. CDR3 nucleotides: TGCAGCGTTGAAGATGGGAAGGGGAGGGCCGGCTACGAGCAGTACTTC. Its protein product is CSVEDGKGRAGYEQYF.